This T cell receptor (beta chain) was retrieved from a study of T cell responses to AZD1222 COVID-19 vaccine. Here immunoSEQ multiplex PCR was the method, and the copy in TCRdb shows in-frame clones only, minus some. The repertoire holds roughly 60,000 clones, with around three quarters as singletons. CDR3 length: 15 amino acids. Trimming removed 0 bases at V and 5 bases at J, with 11 bases between. Germline loops: CDR1 MNHEY, CDR2 SVGAGI. Sample: peripheral blood, taken 28 days after the second AZD1222 dose. The source is an adult who received the AZD1222 COVID-19 vaccine. The V gene is TRBV6-5, the J gene TRBJ1-5; perhaps TRBD1 as D (5 bases). CDR3 amino acids: CASSYSTGRDQPQHF. The CDR3, as DNA: TGTGCCAGCAGTTACTCGACGGGCAGGGATCAGCCCCAGCATTTT.